Only a few counts were recorded for the clone carrying this T cell receptor beta chain. Trimming took off 3 bases at V and 0 bases at J, with 18 bases between the two ends. The germline V gene encodes CDR1 LNHNV and CDR2 YYDKDF (reference sequence). The CDR3 is 17 amino acids. These data are taken from a study of shared T cell receptors in the human thymus. Data came from immunoSEQ multiplex PCR; TCRdb stores just in-frame clones and leaves some out. The data show just under 550,000 clones, 75% to 80% seen once. These data also featured in a second study, about human thymus T cells. That investigation notes: Infants served as donors; they were healthy and Finnish and were having corrective surgery for congenital heart defects. Thymic samples were excised during corrective heart operations. Blood and thymic repertoires both appeared biased in V and J gene usage.

The V gene is TRBV15, the J gene TRBJ2-7; the D gene is possibly TRBD2 (6 bases). The TCR sequence derives from a boy younger than two with a congenital heart defect. The sample taken for sequencing was thymocytes. CDR3 protein: CATSSTPGTPSSYEQYF. CDR3 in DNA: TGTGCCACCAGCAGTACTCCCGGGACTCCAAGCTCCTACGAGCAGTACTTC.